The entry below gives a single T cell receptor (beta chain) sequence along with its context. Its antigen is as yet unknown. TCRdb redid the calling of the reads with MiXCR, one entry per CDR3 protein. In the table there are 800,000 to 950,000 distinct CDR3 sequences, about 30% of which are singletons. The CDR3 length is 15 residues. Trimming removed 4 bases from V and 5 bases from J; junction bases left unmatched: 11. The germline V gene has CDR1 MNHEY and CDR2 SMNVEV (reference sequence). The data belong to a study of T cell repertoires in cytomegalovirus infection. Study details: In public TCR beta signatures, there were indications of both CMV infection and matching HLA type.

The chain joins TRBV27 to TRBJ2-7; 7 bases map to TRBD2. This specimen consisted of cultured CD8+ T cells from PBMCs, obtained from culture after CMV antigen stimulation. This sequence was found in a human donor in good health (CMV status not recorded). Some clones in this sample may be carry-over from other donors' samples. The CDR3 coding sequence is TGTGCCAGCAGTTCACAGCGGGGAGGCCCTGACGAGCAGTACTTC. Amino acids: CASSSQRGGPDEQYF.